This entry lists 4 T cell receptor beta chains sequenced from one sample in a study of shared clonotypes between healthy human individuals. The repertoire was sequenced with immunoSEQ multiplex PCR; TCRdb's copy has only in-frame clones and lacks some. Here the sample spans 2 million to 2.5 million clones, approximately 95% being singletons. Input material: naive CD4+ T cells from PBMCs. As to subset: CD45RA+ positively selected. Receptor source: a man between 18 and 35 years old in good health. Some clones in this sample may be carry-over from other donors' samples.

This rearrangement joins TRBV28 to TRBJ2-2; D may be TRBD2 (5 bases). The CDR3 length is 14 residues. Trimming left V 8 bases short and J 1 base short, with 11 bases between. From germline, CDR1 is MDHEN and CDR2 SYDVKM. In DNA form, the CDR3 reads TGTGCCAGCTTGACGGGGATGAACACCGGGGAGCTGTTTTTT. Translation: CASLTGMNTGELFF.

V and J are TRBV5-6 and TRBJ1-2; D unresolved. V lost 1 base to trimming and J lost 8 bases, with 9 bases between them. Germline V gene sequence: CDR1 SGHDT, CDR2 YYEEEE. The CDR3 runs 12 residues. The CDR3: CASSLTAEGYTF. As DNA, the CDR3 is TGTGCCAGCAGCTTGACAGCTGAAGGCTACACCTTC. The full variable domain, with the rest looked up from reference TRBV5-6 and TRBJ1-2, is DAGVTQSPTHLIKTRGQQVTLRCSPKSGHDTVSWYQQALGQGPQFIFQYYEEEERQRGNFPDRFSGHQFPNYSSELNVNALLLGDSALYLCASSLTAEGYTFGSGTRLTVV.

The chain recombines TRBV7-6 with TRBJ2-3, with 9 positions matching TRBD2. Germline-derived CDR1 and CDR2 are SGHVS and FNYEAQ. The CDR3 runs to 20 residues. With V trimmed by 0 bases and J by 3 bases, 16 bases remained unmatched. This CDR3 reads CASSLAVKVAGDPRTDTQYF. Written as DNA, the CDR3 is TGTGCCAGCAGCTTAGCCGTAAAGGTAGCGGGAGACCCCCGAACAGATACGCAGTATTTT. Based on the CDR3 plus reference TRBV7-6 and TRBJ2-3, the full variable domain is GAGVSQSPRYKVTKRGQDVALRCDPISGHVSLYWYRQALGQGPEFLTYFNYEAQQDKSGLPNDRFSAERPEGSISTLTIQRTEQRDSAMYRCASSLAVKVAGDPRTDTQYFGPGTRLTVL.

This chain connects TRBV27 to TRBJ2-3; 9 bases map to TRBD2. The CDR3 covers 15 residues. V trimming: 8 bases; J trimming: 4 bases; junction bases outside the gene matches: 10. CDR1 and CDR2 from the germline V gene are MNHEY and SMNVEV (reference sequence). The CDR3 DNA is TGTGCCAGCTTATTTAGCGGGAGACCGCCAGATACGCAGTATTTT. Protein product: CASLFSGRPPDTQYF.